This TCR beta chain was captured by sequencing in a study of T-cell reconstitution after alpha-beta-depleted transplantation in children. Study-wide points: The origin of alpha-beta T cells about two months after transplant was reportedly several hundred expanded graft clones. From newly produced T cells came most of the T-cell counts and diversity one year after transplant. Recipient T cells and thymic progenitors that survived were the source of the high TCRbeta diversity seen at day 60 in some patients.

The TCRbeta library incorporated unique molecular identifiers. MiXCR, run by TCRdb on the PCR reads, gives a single entry per CDR3 protein. The sample yields over 80,000 distinct CDR3 sequences, about 22% seen once. The CDR3 length is 15 residues. CDR1 is SGHTA and CDR2 is FQGNSA in the germline V gene. Trimming took 1 base from V and 0 from J, leaving 8 bases between them. This clonotype was counted many times. The antigen is not known. The chain links TRBV7-2 to TRBJ2-3; D gene ambiguous. Sample: PBMCs, taken before TCRalphabeta/CD19-depleted stem cell transplant. The clonotype was recovered from a boy younger than 10 with acute lymphoblastic leukemia, due to receive a stem cell transplant. CDR3 sequence reads: CASSLVLASTDTQYF. CDR3 bases: TGTGCCAGCAGCTTAGTTCTGGCTAGCACAGATACGCAGTATTTT.